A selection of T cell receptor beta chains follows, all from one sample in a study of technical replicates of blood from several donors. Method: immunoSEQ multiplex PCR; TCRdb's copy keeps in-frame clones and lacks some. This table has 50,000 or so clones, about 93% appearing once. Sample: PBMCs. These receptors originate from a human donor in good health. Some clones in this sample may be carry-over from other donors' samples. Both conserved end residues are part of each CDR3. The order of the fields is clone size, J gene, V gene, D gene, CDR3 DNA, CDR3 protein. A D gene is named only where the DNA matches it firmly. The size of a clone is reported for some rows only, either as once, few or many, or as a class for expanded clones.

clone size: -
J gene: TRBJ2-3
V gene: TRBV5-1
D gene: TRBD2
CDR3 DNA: TGCGCCAGCAGCTTGGACACTAGCGGCACAGATACGCAGTATTTT
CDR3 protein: CASSLDTSGTDTQYF

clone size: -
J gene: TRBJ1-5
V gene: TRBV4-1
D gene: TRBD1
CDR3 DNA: TGCGCCAGCAGCCTACGGACAGGGGGCGATCAGCCCCAGCATTTT
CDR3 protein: CASSLRTGGDQPQHF

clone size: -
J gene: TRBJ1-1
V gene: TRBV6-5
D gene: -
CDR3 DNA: TGTGCCAGCAGTGAACACAGGTTAGGCACTGAAGCTTTCTTT
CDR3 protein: CASSEHRLGTEAFF

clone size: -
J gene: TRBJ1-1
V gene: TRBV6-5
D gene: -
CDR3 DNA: TGTGCCTCCTCGGGGGGCACTGAAGCTTTCTTT
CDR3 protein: CASSGGTEAFF

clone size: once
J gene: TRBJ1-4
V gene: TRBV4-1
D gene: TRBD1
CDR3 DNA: TGCGCCAGCAGCCAGACAGGACAGGGTTTTGATGAAAAACTGTTTTTT
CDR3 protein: CASSQTGQGFDEKLFF

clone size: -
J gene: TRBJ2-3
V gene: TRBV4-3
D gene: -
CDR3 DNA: TGCGCCAGCAGCCAAGAGGGAGGCCCAACAGATACGCAGTATTTT
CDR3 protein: CASSQEGGPTDTQYF

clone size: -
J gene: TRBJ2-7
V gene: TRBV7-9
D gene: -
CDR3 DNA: TGTGCCAGCAGTTCCCTGGCGGCAGGCCCGGGGGACGAGCAGTACTTC
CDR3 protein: CASSSLAAGPGDEQYF

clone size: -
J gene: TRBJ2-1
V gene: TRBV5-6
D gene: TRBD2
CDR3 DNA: TGTGCCAGCAGCCTCTTAGCGGGAGTCGGGGGCAATGAGCAGTTCTTC
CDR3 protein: CASSLLAGVGGNEQFF

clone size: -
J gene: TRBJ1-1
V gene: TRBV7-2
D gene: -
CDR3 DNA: TGTGCCAGCAGCCTCTTTCCGACAGCCTTAAACACTGAAGCTTTCTTT
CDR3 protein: CASSLFPTALNTEAFF

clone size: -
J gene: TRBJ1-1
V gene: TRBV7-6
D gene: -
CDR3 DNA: TGTGCCAGCAGCTTAAGGGAGGGGCTTGAAGCTTTCTTT
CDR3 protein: CASSLREGLEAFF

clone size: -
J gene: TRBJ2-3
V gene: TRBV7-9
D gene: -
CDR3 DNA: TGTGCCAGCAGCTTACCCGTCACAGATACGCAGTATTTT
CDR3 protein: CASSLPVTDTQYF

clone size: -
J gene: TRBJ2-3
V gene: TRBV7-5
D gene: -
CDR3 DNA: TGTGTCAGAAGCTTAGGACATTACCGCACAGATACGCAGTATTTT
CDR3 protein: CVRSLGHYRTDTQYF

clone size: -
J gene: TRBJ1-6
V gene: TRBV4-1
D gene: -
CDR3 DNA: TGCGCCAGCAGCCAAGATAGGGGGAACTCCTATAATTCACCCCTCCACTTT
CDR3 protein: CASSQDRGNSYNSPLHF

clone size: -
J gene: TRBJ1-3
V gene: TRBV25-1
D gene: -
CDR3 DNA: TGTGCCAGCAGTCCATCTACCCGGACAGTCTCTGGAAACACCATATATTTT
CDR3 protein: CASSPSTRTVSGNTIYF

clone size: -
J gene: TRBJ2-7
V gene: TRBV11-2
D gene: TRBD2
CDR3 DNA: TGTGCCAGCAGCTTAAACCAAATAGGACCCCGGGGAGGGGAGCAGTACTTC
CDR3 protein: CASSLNQIGPRGGEQYF

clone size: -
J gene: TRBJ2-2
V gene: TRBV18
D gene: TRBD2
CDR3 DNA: TGTGCCAGCTCACCACAGAACGGGAGGGCCGGCGGGGAGCTGTTTTTT
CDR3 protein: CASSPQNGRAGGELFF

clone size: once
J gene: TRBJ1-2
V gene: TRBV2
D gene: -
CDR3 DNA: TGTGCCAGTTCAGGGGTTGGGGGTAACTATGGCTACACCTTC
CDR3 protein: CASSGVGGNYGYTF

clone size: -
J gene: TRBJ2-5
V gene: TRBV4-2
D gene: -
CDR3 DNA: TGTGCCAGCAGCCAAGGGGCAGTCCAAGAGACCCAGTACTTC
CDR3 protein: CASSQGAVQETQYF

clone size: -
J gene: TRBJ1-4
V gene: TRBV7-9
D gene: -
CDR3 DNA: TGTGCCAGCAGCTTAGGAGGTGGGCCAGGCGGGAGAAAACTGTTTTTT
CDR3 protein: CASSLGGGPGGRKLFF

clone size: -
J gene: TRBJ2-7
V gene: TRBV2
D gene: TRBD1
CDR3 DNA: TGTGCCAGCAGTGGACAGGGGGACAGAGAGCAGTACTTC
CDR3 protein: CASSGQGDREQYF

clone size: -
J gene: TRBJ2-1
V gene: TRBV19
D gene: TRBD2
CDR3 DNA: TGTGCCAGTAGTACTAATAGCGGGGCGTACGGGGAGCAGTTCTTC
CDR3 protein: CASSTNSGAYGEQFF

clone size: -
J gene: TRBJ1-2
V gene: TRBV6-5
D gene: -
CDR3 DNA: TGTGCCAGCAGTTCGGGATCCACCCGATTTAACTATGGCTACACCTTC
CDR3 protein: CASSSGSTRFNYGYTF

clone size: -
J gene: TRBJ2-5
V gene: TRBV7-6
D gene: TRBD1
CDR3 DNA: TGTGCCAGCAGCTTACCTGACAGGGAGATAACAGAGACCCAGTACTTC
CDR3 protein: CASSLPDREITETQYF

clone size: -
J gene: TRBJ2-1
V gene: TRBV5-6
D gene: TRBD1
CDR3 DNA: TGTGCCAGCAGCCCATCCTTTGCGGGACAGGGGTACAATGAGCAGTTCTTC
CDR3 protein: CASSPSFAGQGYNEQFF

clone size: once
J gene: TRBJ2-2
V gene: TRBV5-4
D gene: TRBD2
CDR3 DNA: TGTGCCAGCAGCGTCAGGACTAGCGGGAGTAGAGGGGAGCTGTTTTTT
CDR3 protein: CASSVRTSGSRGELFF

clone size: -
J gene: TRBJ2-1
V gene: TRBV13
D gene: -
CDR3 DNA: TGTGCCAGCAGTGAGGAGCGGACCTACAATGAGCAGTTCTTC
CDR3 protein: CASSEERTYNEQFF

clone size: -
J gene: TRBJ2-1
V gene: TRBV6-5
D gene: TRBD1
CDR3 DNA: TGTGCCAGCAGAGAGAGGACAGGGGGGTCCAATGAGCAGTTCTTC
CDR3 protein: CASRERTGGSNEQFF

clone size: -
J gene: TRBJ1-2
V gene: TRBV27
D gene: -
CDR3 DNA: TGTGCCAGCAGTTTAGGGGGCCGGGATGGCTACACCTTC
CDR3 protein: CASSLGGRDGYTF

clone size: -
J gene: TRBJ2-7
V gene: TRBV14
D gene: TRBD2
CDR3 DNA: TGTGCCAGCAGCCGCAGCGGGGGGCGATCCTACGAGCAGTACTTC
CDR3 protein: CASSRSGGRSYEQYF

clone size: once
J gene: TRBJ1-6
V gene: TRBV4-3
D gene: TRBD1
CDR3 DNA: TGCGCCAGCAGCCAAGATTCGCGAGACAGGGGTTCACCCCTCCACTTT
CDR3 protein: CASSQDSRDRGSPLHF

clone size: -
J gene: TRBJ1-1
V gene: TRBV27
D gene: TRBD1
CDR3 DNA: TGTGCCAGCAGGTCAGCCCAGACAGGGTTGGTTCTCGGCACTGAAGCTTTCTTT
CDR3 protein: CASRSAQTGLVLGTEAFF

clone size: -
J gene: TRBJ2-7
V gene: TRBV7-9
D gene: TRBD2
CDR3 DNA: TGTGCCAGCAGCTATGGGACTAGCGGGAGATCGGGTGAGCAGTACTTC
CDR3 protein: CASSYGTSGRSGEQYF

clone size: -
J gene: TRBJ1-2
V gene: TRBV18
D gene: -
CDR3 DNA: TGTGCCAGCTCACGGTCAGAGGGCTATGGCTACACCTTC
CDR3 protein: CASSRSEGYGYTF

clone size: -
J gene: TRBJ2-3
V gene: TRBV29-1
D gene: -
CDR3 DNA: TGCAGCGCCGGGACGGGGGAGGCAGATACGCAGTATTTT
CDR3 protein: CSAGTGEADTQYF

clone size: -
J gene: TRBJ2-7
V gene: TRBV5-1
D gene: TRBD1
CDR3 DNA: TGCGCCAGCAGCATGGGGACCCAGGGGGTAGGGGAGCAGTACTTC
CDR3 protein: CASSMGTQGVGEQYF

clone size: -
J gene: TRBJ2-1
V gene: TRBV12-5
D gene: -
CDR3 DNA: TGTGCTAGTGGTTCTCAAATCATGAGCTCCTACAATGAGCAGTTCTTC
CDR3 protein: CASGSQIMSSYNEQFF

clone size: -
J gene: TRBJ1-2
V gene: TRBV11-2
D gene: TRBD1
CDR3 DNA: TGTGCCAGCAGCTTACGTGGGACAGTCGAGGGCTACACCTTC
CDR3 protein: CASSLRGTVEGYTF

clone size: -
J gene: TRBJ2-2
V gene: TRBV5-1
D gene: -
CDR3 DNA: TGCGCCAGCAGCCCCCTGCAGGCCACCGGGGAGCTGTTTTTT
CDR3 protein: CASSPLQATGELFF

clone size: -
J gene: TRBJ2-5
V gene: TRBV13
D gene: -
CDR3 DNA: TGTGCCAGCAGCCCCAGGTATTTCGAGACCCAGTACTTC
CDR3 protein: CASSPRYFETQYF

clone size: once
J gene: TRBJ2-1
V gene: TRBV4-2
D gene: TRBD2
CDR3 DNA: TGTGCCAGCAGCCAAATGTTCAAGCGGGAGTTAGATGAGCAGTTCTTC
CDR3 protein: CASSQMFKRELDEQFF

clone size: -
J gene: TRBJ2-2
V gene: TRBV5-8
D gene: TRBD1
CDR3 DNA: TGTGCCAGCAGCTCCCGGGACAGGGGCTCCGGGGAGCTGTTTTTT
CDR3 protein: CASSSRDRGSGELFF

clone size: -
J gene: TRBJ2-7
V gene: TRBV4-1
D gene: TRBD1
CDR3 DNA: TGCGCCAGCAGCACCCGACAGGGGCTCCCCTACGAGCAGTACTTC
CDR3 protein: CASSTRQGLPYEQYF

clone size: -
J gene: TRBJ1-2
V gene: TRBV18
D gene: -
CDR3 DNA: TGTGCCAGCTCACCCCTGGGGAGGAGTGGCTACACCTTC
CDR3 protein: CASSPLGRSGYTF

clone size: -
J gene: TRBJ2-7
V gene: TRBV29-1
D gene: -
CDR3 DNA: TGCAGCGCCGAGGCAGGGCCCTCCTACGAGCAGTACTTC
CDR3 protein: CSAEAGPSYEQYF

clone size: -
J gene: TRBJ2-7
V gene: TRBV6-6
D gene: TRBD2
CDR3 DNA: TGTGCCAGCAGACAGGCTAGCGGGAATTACGAGCAGTACTTC
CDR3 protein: CASRQASGNYEQYF